This is a list of T cell receptor beta chains from one sample in a study of blood T cell repertoires in COVID-19. The protocol was immunoSEQ multiplex PCR, while the TCRdb copy is restricted to in-frame clones and leaves out a portion. Among about 240,000 clones listed, roughly 80% were seen once. Sequenced: peripheral blood. The source of these receptors is a woman aged 18-29 years with acute or convalescent COVID-19. Each CDR3 is given with its conserved first and last residue. The D gene is left open where the match is weak.

j_call: TRBJ2-5; v_call: TRBV9; d_call: .; cdr3_aa: CASSLQGGETQYF
j_call: TRBJ1-2; v_call: TRBV3-1/TRBV3-2; d_call: .; cdr3_aa: CASSQMSGYGYTF
j_call: TRBJ2-7; v_call: TRBV27; d_call: TRBD2; cdr3_aa: CASSTNLAGPSYEQYF
j_call: TRBJ2-1; v_call: TRBV2; d_call: .; cdr3_aa: CASSDARDNNEQFF
j_call: TRBJ2-1; v_call: TRBV4-1; d_call: TRBD2; cdr3_aa: CASSQDEAGDRGNEQFF
j_call: TRBJ2-3; v_call: TRBV6-5; d_call: TRBD2; cdr3_aa: CASSSWRAGAADTQYF
j_call: TRBJ1-1; v_call: TRBV19; d_call: .; cdr3_aa: CASSIRENTEAFF
j_call: TRBJ2-2; v_call: TRBV19; d_call: TRBD1; cdr3_aa: CASRLIFSWDRVNTGELFF
j_call: TRBJ2-5; v_call: TRBV7-9; d_call: .; cdr3_aa: CASSYQGSGETQYF
j_call: TRBJ1-6; v_call: TRBV5-6; d_call: .; cdr3_aa: CASSLVDRDNSPLHF
j_call: TRBJ2-3; v_call: TRBV15; d_call: TRBD2; cdr3_aa: CATSLAGADTQYF
j_call: TRBJ2-1; v_call: TRBV11-3; d_call: .; cdr3_aa: CASSLRGGAYNEQFF
j_call: TRBJ1-2; v_call: TRBV27; d_call: .; cdr3_aa: CASSPQGPNYGYTF
j_call: TRBJ1-3; v_call: TRBV7-3; d_call: .; cdr3_aa: CASSPSGGGNTIYF
j_call: TRBJ1-1; v_call: TRBV11-2; d_call: TRBD1; cdr3_aa: CASSLGGQRTEAFF
j_call: TRBJ2-7; v_call: TRBV19; d_call: .; cdr3_aa: CATAHLGGYEQYF
j_call: TRBJ2-7; v_call: TRBV4-3; d_call: TRBD1; cdr3_aa: CASSQDQTGDSYEQYF
j_call: TRBJ2-1; v_call: TRBV6-5; d_call: .; cdr3_aa: CASSYSPQDEQFF
j_call: TRBJ1-1; v_call: TRBV6-5; d_call: TRBD1; cdr3_aa: CASTGTGNTEAFF
j_call: TRBJ2-5; v_call: TRBV6-1; d_call: .; cdr3_aa: CASSEAGETQYF
j_call: TRBJ1-4; v_call: TRBV18; d_call: .; cdr3_aa: CASSPRVQGGEKLFF
j_call: TRBJ1-6; v_call: TRBV12-3/TRBV12-4; d_call: TRBD1; cdr3_aa: CASQTGVGSPLHF
j_call: TRBJ2-5; v_call: TRBV2; d_call: TRBD2; cdr3_aa: CASSDASGEPRTQYF
j_call: TRBJ1-4; v_call: TRBV19; d_call: TRBD1; cdr3_aa: CASSMGRNRGSNEKLFF
j_call: TRBJ1-2; v_call: TRBV7-9; d_call: TRBD1; cdr3_aa: CASSSNSRGTGGNGYTF
j_call: TRBJ1-2; v_call: TRBV5-1; d_call: TRBD1; cdr3_aa: CASSLVGAGGSGYTF
j_call: TRBJ1-5; v_call: TRBV29-1; d_call: TRBD1; cdr3_aa: CSVVQGADQPQHF
j_call: TRBJ2-3; v_call: TRBV13; d_call: TRBD2; cdr3_aa: CASSPARLAGGTDTQYF
j_call: TRBJ1-4; v_call: TRBV5-1; d_call: .; cdr3_aa: CASRPGPTEATNEKLFF
j_call: TRBJ2-2; v_call: TRBV19; d_call: .; cdr3_aa: CASSISAAFGESGELFF
j_call: TRBJ1-5; v_call: TRBV14; d_call: .; cdr3_aa: CASSHYLRCGGPGIYQPQHF
j_call: TRBJ1-6; v_call: TRBV7-9; d_call: TRBD1; cdr3_aa: CASTRGQSHNSPLHF
j_call: TRBJ2-7; v_call: TRBV27; d_call: .; cdr3_aa: CASRGSRSYEQYF
j_call: TRBJ2-1; v_call: TRBV28; d_call: TRBD2; cdr3_aa: CASSPRGEGPDEQFF
j_call: TRBJ1-6; v_call: TRBV6-5; d_call: TRBD1; cdr3_aa: CASSYSLGQGDSPLHF
j_call: TRBJ2-1; v_call: TRBV7-7; d_call: TRBD2; cdr3_aa: CASSSGPQGEAVREGVDEQFF
j_call: TRBJ2-7; v_call: TRBV5-4; d_call: TRBD1; cdr3_aa: CAPQIPQAGGDEQYF
j_call: TRBJ1-2; v_call: TRBV24-1; d_call: .; cdr3_aa: CATSDLSQVHGYTF
j_call: TRBJ2-7; v_call: TRBV21-1; d_call: .; cdr3_aa: CASSKDVRLDSYEQYF
j_call: TRBJ1-5; v_call: TRBV20-1; d_call: TRBD1; cdr3_aa: CSASQTGVAYQPQHF
j_call: TRBJ1-5; v_call: TRBV4-2; d_call: .; cdr3_aa: CASSGGPMGAVQPQHF
j_call: TRBJ2-1; v_call: TRBV13; d_call: TRBD2; cdr3_aa: CASSPLTSGEYNEQFF
j_call: TRBJ1-1; v_call: TRBV7-2; d_call: .; cdr3_aa: CASSSNRAGGTEAFF
j_call: TRBJ2-1; v_call: TRBV6-1; d_call: .; cdr3_aa: CASSDWGLMGFF
j_call: TRBJ2-1; v_call: TRBV29-1; d_call: TRBD2; cdr3_aa: CSVDGSGGRSYNEQFF
j_call: TRBJ2-1; v_call: TRBV10-3; d_call: TRBD2; cdr3_aa: CAIGRLLAGDGEQFF